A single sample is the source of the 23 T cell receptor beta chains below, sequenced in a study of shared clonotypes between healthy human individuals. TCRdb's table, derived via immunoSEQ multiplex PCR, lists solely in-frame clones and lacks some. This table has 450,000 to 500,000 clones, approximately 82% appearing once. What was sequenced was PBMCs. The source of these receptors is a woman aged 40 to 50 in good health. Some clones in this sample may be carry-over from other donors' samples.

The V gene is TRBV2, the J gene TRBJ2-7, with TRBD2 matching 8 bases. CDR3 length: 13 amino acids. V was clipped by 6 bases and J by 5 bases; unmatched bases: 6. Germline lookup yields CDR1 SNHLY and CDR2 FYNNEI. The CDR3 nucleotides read TGTGCCAGCAGGTGGACTAGCCTCGACGAGCAGTACTTC. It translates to CASRWTSLDEQYF.

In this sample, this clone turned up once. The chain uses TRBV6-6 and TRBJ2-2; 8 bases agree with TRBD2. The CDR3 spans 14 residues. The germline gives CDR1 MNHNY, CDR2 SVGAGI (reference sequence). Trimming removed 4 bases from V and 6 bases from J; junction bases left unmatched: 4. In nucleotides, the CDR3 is TGTGCCAGCAGTTCCCGGACTAGCCCCGGGGAGCTGTTTTTT. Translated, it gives CASSSRTSPGELFF.

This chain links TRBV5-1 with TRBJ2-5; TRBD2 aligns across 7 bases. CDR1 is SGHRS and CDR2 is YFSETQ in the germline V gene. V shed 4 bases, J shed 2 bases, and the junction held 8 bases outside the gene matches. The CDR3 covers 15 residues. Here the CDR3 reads CASSAQAGSQETQYF. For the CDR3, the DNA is TGCGCCAGCAGCGCCCAAGCGGGATCGCAAGAGACCCAGTACTTC.

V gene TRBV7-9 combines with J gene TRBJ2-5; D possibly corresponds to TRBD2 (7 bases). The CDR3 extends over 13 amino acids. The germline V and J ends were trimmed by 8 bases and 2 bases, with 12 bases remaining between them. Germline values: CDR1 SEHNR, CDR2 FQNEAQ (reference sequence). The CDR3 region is CASGGDNQETQYF. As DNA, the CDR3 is TGTGCCAGCGGGGGGGACAATCAAGAGACCCAGTACTTC. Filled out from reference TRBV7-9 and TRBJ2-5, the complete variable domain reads DTGVSQNPRHKITKRGQNVTFRCDPISEHNRLYWYRQTLGQGPEFLTYFQNEAQLEKSRLLSDRFSAERPKGSFSTLEIQRTEQGDSAMYLCASGGDNQETQYFGPGTRLLVL.

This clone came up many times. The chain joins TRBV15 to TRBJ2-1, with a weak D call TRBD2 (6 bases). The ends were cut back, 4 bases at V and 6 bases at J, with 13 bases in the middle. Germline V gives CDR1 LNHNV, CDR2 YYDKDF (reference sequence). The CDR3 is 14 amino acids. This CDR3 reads CATSTGLPSNEQFF. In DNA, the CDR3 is TGTGCCACCAGCACCGGACTACCCAGCAATGAGCAGTTCTTC. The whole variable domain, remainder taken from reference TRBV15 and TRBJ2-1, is DAMVIQNPRYQVTQFGKPVTLSCSQTLNHNVMYWYQQKSSQAPKLLFHYYDKDFNNEADTPDNFQSRRPNTSFCFLDIRSPGLGDTAMYLCATSTGLPSNEQFFGPGTRLTVL.

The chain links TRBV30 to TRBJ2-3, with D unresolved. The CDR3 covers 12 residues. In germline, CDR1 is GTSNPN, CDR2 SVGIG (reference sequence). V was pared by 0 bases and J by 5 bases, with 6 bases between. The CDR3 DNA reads TGTGCCTGGAGTGTACTACAAGATACGCAGTATTTT. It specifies CAWSVLQDTQYF. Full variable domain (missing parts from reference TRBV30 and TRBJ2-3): SQTIHQWPATLVQPVGSPLSLECTVEGTSNPNLYWYRQAAGRGLQLLFYSVGIGQISSEVPQNLSASRPQDRQFILSSKKLLLSDSGFYLCAWSVLQDTQYFGPGTRLTVL.

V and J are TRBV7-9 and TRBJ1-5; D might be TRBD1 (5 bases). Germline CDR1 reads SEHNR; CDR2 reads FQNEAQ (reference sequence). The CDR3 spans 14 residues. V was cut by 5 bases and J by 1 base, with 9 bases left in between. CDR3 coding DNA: TGTGCCAGCAGCCAAGGACACAGCAATCAGCCCCAGCATTTT. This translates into CASSQGHSNQPQHF.

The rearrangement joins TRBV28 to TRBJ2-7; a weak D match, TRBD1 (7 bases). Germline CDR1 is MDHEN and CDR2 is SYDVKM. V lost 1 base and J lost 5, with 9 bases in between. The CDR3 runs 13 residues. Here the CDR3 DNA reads TGTGCCAGCAGTTTATCAGGGGGGAACGAGCAGTACTTC. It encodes CASSLSGGNEQYF.

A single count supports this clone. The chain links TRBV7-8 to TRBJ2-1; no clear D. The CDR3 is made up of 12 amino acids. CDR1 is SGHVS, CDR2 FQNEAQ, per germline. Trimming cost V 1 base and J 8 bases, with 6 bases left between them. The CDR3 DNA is TGTGCCAGCAGCTTAGTTTCAGATGAGCAGTTCTTC. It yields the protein CASSLVSDEQFF.

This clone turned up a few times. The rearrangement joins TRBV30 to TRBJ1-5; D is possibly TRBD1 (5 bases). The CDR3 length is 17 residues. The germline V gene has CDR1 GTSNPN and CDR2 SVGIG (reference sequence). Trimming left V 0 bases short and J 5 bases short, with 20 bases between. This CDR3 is CAWSVLVKLGGDQPQHF. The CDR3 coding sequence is TGTGCCTGGAGTGTACTGGTCAAGTTGGGGGGGGATCAGCCCCAGCATTTT.

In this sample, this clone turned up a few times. The CDR3: CASSLAPTGGWETQYF. CDR3 nucleotide sequence: TGTGCCAGCAGCTTAGCGCCAACAGGGGGCTGGGAGACCCAGTACTTC. The rearrangement links TRBV7-2 to TRBJ2-5; 9 bases agree with TRBD1. The V gene's germline CDR1 is SGHTA and CDR2 FQGNSA. The CDR3 contains 16 residues. The V segment lost 0 bases and the J segment 5 bases; nucleotides outside the gene matches: 7.

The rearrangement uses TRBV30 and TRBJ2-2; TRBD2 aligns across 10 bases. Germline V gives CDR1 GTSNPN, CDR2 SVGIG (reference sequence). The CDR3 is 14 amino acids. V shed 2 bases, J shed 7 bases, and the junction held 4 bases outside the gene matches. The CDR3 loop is CAWSSGRALGELFF. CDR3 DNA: TGTGCCTGGAGTAGCGGGAGGGCCCTCGGGGAGCTGTTTTTT.

Written as DNA, the CDR3 is TGTGCCAGCACGGGGAGGGCCTACGAGCAGTACTTC. As protein: CASTGRAYEQYF. V is TRBV6-5 and J is TRBJ2-7; TRBD2 matches 7 bases. Germline lookup yields CDR1 MNHEY and CDR2 SVGAGI. CDR3 length equals 12 residues. V was pared by 7 bases and J by 2 bases, with 2 bases of the junction left unmatched.

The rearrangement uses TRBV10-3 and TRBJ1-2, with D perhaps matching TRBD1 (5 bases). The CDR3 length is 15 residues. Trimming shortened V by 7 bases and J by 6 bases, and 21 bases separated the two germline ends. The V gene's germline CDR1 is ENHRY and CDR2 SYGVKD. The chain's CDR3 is CAITIGPQAGDGYTF. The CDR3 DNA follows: TGTGCCATCACCATCGGTCCACAGGCCGGCGATGGCTACACCTTC.

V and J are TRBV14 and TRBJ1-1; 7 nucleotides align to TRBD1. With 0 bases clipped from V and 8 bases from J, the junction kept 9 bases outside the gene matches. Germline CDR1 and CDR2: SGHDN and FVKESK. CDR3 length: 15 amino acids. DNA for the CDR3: TGTGCCAGCAGCCAAGAATACCCCAGGGGGGGGGAAGCTTTCTTT. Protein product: CASSQEYPRGGEAFF.

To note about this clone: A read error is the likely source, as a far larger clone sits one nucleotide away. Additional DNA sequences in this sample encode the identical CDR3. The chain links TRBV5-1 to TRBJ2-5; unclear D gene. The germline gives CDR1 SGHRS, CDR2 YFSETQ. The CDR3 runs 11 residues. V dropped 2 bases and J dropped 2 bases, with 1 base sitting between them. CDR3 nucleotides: TGCGCCAGCAGCTTTCAAGAGACCCAGTACTTC. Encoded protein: CASSFQETQYF.

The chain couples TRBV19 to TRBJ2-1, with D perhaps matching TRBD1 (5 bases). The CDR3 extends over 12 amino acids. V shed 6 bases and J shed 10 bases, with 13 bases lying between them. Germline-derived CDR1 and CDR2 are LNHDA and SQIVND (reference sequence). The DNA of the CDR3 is TGTGCCAGTAGGGGGCCGTTTTGGGAGCAGTTCTTC. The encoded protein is CASRGPFWEQFF.

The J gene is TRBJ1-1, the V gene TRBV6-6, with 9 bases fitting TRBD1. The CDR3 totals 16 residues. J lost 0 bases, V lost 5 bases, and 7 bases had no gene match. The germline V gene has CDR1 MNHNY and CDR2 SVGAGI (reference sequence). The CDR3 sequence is CASSATGQGLNTEAFF. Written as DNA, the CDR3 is TGTGCCAGCAGTGCTACGGGACAGGGTTTGAACACTGAAGCTTTCTTT.

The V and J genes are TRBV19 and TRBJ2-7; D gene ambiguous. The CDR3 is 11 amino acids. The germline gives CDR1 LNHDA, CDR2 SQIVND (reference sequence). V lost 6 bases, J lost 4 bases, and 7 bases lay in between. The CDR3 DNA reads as TGTGCCAGTAGATCCGGTTACGAGCAGTACTTC. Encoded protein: CASRSGYEQYF.

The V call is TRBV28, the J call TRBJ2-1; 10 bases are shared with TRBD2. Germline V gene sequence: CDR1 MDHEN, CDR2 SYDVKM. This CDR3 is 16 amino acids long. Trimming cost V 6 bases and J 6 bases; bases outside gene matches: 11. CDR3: CASSPATSGNVNEQFF. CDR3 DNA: TGTGCCAGCAGCCCAGCTACTAGCGGGAACGTCAATGAGCAGTTCTTC.

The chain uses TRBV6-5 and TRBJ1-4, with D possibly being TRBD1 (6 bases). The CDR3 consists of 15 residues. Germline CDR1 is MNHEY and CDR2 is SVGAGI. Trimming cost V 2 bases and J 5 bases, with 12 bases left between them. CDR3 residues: CASSYVAGVNEKLFF. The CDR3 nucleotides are TGTGCCAGCAGTTACGTGGCAGGGGTAAATGAAAAACTGTTTTTT.

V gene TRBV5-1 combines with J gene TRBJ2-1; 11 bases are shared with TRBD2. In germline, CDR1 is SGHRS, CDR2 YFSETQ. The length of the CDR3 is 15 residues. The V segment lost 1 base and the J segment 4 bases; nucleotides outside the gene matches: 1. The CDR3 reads CASSLSSGGYNEQFF. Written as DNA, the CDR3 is TGCGCCAGCAGCTTGTCTAGCGGGGGGTACAATGAGCAGTTCTTC.

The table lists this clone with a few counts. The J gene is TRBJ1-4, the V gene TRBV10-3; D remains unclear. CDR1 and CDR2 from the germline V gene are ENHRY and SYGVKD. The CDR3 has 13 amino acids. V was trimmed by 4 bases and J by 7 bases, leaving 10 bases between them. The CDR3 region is CAISGQEGEKLFF. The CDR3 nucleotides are TGTGCCATCAGTGGGCAGGAGGGTGAAAAACTGTTTTTT.